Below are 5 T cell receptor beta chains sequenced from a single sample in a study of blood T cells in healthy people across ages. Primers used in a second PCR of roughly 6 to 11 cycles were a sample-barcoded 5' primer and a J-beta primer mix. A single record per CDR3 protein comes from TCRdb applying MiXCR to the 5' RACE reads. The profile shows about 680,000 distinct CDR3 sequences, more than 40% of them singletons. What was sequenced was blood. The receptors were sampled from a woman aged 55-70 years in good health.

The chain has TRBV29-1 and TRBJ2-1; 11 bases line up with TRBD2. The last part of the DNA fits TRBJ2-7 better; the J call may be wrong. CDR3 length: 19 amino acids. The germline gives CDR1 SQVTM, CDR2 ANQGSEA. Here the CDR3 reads CSVAWPGLADQSSYNEQYF. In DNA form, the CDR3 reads TGCAGCGTTGCCTGGCCGGGACTAGCGGATCAGAGCTCCTACAATGAGCAGTACTTC.

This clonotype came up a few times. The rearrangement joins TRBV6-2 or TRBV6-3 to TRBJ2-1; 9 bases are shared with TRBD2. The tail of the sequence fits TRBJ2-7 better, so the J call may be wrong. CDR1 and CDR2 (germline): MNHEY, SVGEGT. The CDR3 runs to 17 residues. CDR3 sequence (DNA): TGTGCCAGCAGCCGACTACCAGCGGGAGGTTCCTACAATGAGCAGTACTTC. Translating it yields CASSRLPAGGSYNEQYF.

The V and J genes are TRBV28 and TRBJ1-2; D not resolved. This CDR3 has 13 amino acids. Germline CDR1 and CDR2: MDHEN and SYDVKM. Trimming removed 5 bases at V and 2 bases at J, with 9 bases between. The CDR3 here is CASSPWWNYGYTF. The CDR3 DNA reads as TGTGCCAGCAGTCCCTGGTGGAACTATGGCTACACCTTC.

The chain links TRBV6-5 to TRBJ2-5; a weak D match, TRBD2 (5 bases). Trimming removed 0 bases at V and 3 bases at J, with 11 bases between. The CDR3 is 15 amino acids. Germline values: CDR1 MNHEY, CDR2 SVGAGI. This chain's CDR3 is CASSYSRVGEETQYF. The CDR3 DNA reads TGTGCCAGCAGTTACTCGAGGGTGGGAGAAGAGACCCAGTACTTC.

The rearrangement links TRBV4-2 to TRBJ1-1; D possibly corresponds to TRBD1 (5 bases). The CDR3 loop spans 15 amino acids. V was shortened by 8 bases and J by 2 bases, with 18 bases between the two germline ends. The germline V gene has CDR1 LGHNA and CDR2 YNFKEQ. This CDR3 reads CASGLDGATNTEAFF. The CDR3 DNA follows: TGTGCCAGCGGCCTAGACGGGGCGACAAACACTGAAGCTTTCTTT.